Shown below are 17 T cell receptor beta chains from a single sample sequenced in a study of control samples from healthy donors and cancer patients. Sequencing was performed with immunoSEQ multiplex PCR; in TCRdb, only in-frame clones are kept and a portion is missing. Among approximately 99,000 clones, approximately 84% were seen once, and the ten largest hold roughly 6.5%. Sequenced input: blood. The receptors were gathered from a man in his late teens or twenties in good health.

V is TRBV7-9 and J is TRBJ2-2; either TRBD1 or TRBD2 may fit D (5 bases each). The CDR3 extends over 15 amino acids. The V gene lost 5 bases and the J gene lost 3 bases, with 13 bases spanning the gap. Germline V lookup: CDR1 SEHNR, CDR2 FQNEAQ (reference sequence). The CDR3 region has the DNA TGTGCCAGCAGCCGAGAGGGGCGCGACACCGGGGAGCTGTTTTTT. It yields the protein CASSREGRDTGELFF.

The chain carries TRBV7-8 and TRBJ1-5, with a weak D call TRBD1 (6 bases). Trimming pared 0 bases from V and 10 bases from J, leaving 13 bases between. The CDR3 runs to 14 residues. Germline CDR1 is SGHVS and CDR2 is FQNEAQ. CDR3 residues: CASSLAGWGAPQHF. Written as DNA, the CDR3 is TGTGCCAGCAGCTTAGCGGGCTGGGGGGCCCCCCAGCATTTT.

This chain's CDR3 is CASSAAGTDTQYF. The CDR3, as DNA: TGTGCCAGCAGTGCCGCAGGGACAGATACGCAGTATTTT. V is TRBV12-3 or TRBV12-4 and J is TRBJ2-3; TRBD1 might be the D (5 bases). The CDR3 spans 13 residues. V was clipped by 5 bases and J by 3 bases, with 9 bases between them.

The J gene is TRBJ1-2, the V gene TRBV4-1; no firm D call. V lost 1 base and J 3 bases, leaving 9 bases between the germline ends. Germline CDR1 and CDR2: MGHRA and YSYEKL. The CDR3 runs 14 residues. CDR3 bases: TGCGCCAGCAGCCAAGTAGCTGGTGACTATGGCTACACCTTC. Amino acids: CASSQVAGDYGYTF.

The chain has TRBV2 and TRBJ1-2; TRBD1 agrees at 7 bases. CDR1 is SNHLY and CDR2 is FYNNEI in the germline V gene. CDR3 size: 16 residues. V lost 6 bases to trimming and J lost 2 bases; unmatched junction nucleotides: 12. CDR3 nucleotides: TGTGCCAGCAGCCTCGACAGGGAAGGATTGAACTATGGCTACACCTTC. The encoded protein is CASSLDREGLNYGYTF.

The chain has TRBV15 and TRBJ1-2, with a possible D match to TRBD1 (6 bases). The germline V gene encodes CDR1 LNHNV and CDR2 YYDKDF (reference sequence). Between the trimmed V and J ends, which lost 0 bases and 2 bases, there was a span of 10 bases. CDR3 length: 15 residues. CDR3: CATSRDLGGNYGYTF. The CDR3 DNA reads as TGTGCCACCAGCAGAGATCTAGGGGGGAACTATGGCTACACCTTC.

The rearrangement joins TRBV4-3 to TRBJ2-3; weak D call: TRBD2 (6 bases). CDR1 is LGHNA, CDR2 YSLEER, per germline. There are 16 residues in the CDR3. Trimming took off 1 base at V and 0 bases at J, with 11 bases between the two ends. The CDR3 bases are TGCGCCAGCAGCCAAGCCCTGGCGGGGAGCACAGATACGCAGTATTTT. Amino acids: CASSQALAGSTDTQYF.

The chain carries TRBV5-1 and TRBJ1-2; possible D gene TRBD1, 5 bases. The germline V gene encodes CDR1 SGHRS and CDR2 YFSETQ. The CDR3 covers 16 residues. Between the trimmed V and J ends, which lost 0 bases and 6 bases, there was a span of 18 bases. The CDR3 reads CASSLGGRSGPHGYTF. CDR3 sequence (DNA): TGCGCCAGCAGCTTGGGGGGGAGGTCCGGTCCCCATGGCTACACCTTC.

This clone is medium-sized. The chain couples TRBV6-2 or TRBV6-3 to TRBJ2-7, with TRBD1 matching over 7 bases. Trimming cost V 4 bases and J 5 bases; bases outside gene matches: 8. Germline V gives CDR1 MNHEY, CDR2 SVGEGT. This CDR3 region has 14 residues. The CDR3 DNA reads TGTGCCAGCAGTTCTACGGACAGGACACACGAGCAGTACTTC. This sequence encodes CASSSTDRTHEQYF.

The CDR3 sequence: CASSLSRVAYNEQFF. The CDR3 DNA follows: TGTGCCAGCAGCCTCTCCAGGGTCGCCTACAATGAGCAGTTCTTC. The genes are TRBV11-3 and TRBJ2-1, with a tentative D call TRBD1 (5 bases). CDR3 size: 15 residues. Per germline, CDR1 SGHNT and CDR2 YENEEA. Trimming removed 5 bases at V and 2 bases at J, with 13 bases between.

The rearrangement uses TRBV28 and TRBJ2-7, with 9 bases identical to TRBD1. Germline lookup yields CDR1 MDHEN and CDR2 SYDVKM. CDR3 length: 16 residues. V lost 2 bases and J lost 6; bases outside the gene matches: 11. CDR3 sequence reads: CASSLGGTGSAGEQYF. Here the CDR3 DNA reads TGTGCCAGCAGTTTAGGGGGGACAGGGTCGGCGGGCGAGCAGTACTTC.

V usage is TRBV5-1 and J usage is TRBJ2-2; D uncertain. The germline V gene has CDR1 SGHRS and CDR2 YFSETQ. CDR3 size: 16 residues. V lost 4 bases to trimming and J lost 0 bases, with 13 bases between them. The CDR3 coding sequence is TGCGCCAGCAGCCCACAGTCATATTCGAACACCGGGGAGCTGTTTTTT. Amino acid sequence: CASSPQSYSNTGELFF.

This CDR3 is CASSYSRGNTIYF. The CDR3 DNA is TGTGCCAGCAGTTACTCGAGAGGAAACACCATATATTTT. This chain connects TRBV6-2 or TRBV6-3 to TRBJ1-3; D is ambiguous. Germline CDR1 MNHEY, CDR2 SVGEGT. CDR3 size: 13 residues. Trimming pared 0 bases from V and 4 bases from J, leaving 4 bases between.

The chain joins TRBV5-8 to TRBJ2-7; possible D gene TRBD2, 6 bases. V shed 0 bases and J shed 3 bases, with 10 bases lying between them. CDR3 length: 14 amino acids. The V gene's germline CDR1 is SGHTS and CDR2 YDEGEE. CDR3: CASSLGRGYYEQYF. CDR3 nucleotides: TGTGCCAGCAGCTTGGGGAGGGGATACTACGAGCAGTACTTC.

The CDR3 spells CASSAHGTGYTDTQYF. In nucleotides, the CDR3 is TGTGCCAGCAGCGCGCACGGGACAGGGTACACAGATACGCAGTATTTT. The rearrangement joins TRBV7-2 to TRBJ2-3, with 9 bases aligning to TRBD1. CDR3 size: 16 residues. CDR1 is SGHTA and CDR2 is FQGNSA in the germline V gene. The J segment lost 2 bases and the V segment lost 5 bases, leaving 8 bases of the junction unmatched.

The gene calls are TRBV5-1 and TRBJ2-3, with a tentative D call TRBD2 (5 bases). Germline values: CDR1 SGHRS, CDR2 YFSETQ. V was trimmed by 2 bases and J by 1 base, leaving 14 bases between them. The CDR3 runs to 16 residues. The chain's CDR3 is CASSFSGAGGTDTQYF. For the CDR3, the DNA is TGCGCCAGCAGCTTTTCCGGAGCCGGGGGCACAGATACGCAGTATTTT.

This clone was detected once. The chain joins TRBV7-2 to TRBJ2-5; 7 bases line up with TRBD2. The CDR3 is 13 amino acids. V was clipped by 2 bases and J by 5 bases; unmatched bases: 2. The germline V gene encodes CDR1 SGHTA and CDR2 FQGNSA. The CDR3 here is CASSLLGGETQYF. The CDR3 DNA reads TGTGCCAGCAGCTTATTGGGGGGGGAGACCCAGTACTTC. Complete variable domain (other parts from reference TRBV7-2 and TRBJ2-5): GAGVSQSPSNKVTEKGKDVELRCDPISGHTALYWYRQSLGQGLEFLIYFQGNSAPDKSGLPSDRFSAERTGGSVSTLTIQRTQQEDSAVYLCASSLLGGETQYFGPGTRLLVL.